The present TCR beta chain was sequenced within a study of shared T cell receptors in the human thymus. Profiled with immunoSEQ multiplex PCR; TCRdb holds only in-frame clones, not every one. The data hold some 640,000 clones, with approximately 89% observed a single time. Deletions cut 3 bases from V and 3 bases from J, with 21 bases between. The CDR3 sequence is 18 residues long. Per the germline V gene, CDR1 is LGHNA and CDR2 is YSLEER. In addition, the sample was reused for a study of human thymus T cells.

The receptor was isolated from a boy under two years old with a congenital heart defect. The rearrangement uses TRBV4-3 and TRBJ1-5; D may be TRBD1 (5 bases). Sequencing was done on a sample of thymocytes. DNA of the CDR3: TGCGCCAGCAGCCACGACGTCAAGACAGATCATTCCAATCAGCCCCAGCATTTT. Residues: CASSHDVKTDHSNQPQHF.